This TCR beta chain was captured in a study of T cell responses to AZD1222 COVID-19 vaccine. Study observations and caveats: Donors were chiefly white British, with a greater number of females, and clonal diversity was perhaps underestimated. The breadth and depth of Spike-specific TCRs increased once two AZD1222 doses had been given. In the spike-specific TCR repertoire, nearly half reportedly target unmutated variant regions.

This table comes from immunoSEQ multiplex PCR, and its TCRdb copy is limited to in-frame clones, with some not included. The data hold more than 100,000 clones, with about nine tenths observed a single time. Notes on this clone: What it binds is not known.

The clonotype was recovered from an adult in good health. The material was peripheral blood, obtained on day 0 of AZD1222 vaccination.

CDR3 sequence (DNA): TGTGCCAGCAGTAAGGATAGGTCTGGGGCCAACGTCCTGACTTTC. Encoded protein: CASSKDRSGANVLTF. The gene calls are TRBV2 and TRBJ2-6, with D unclear. V was trimmed by 5 bases and J by 1 base, leaving 9 bases between them. The CDR3 spans 15 residues. The germline gives CDR1 SNHLY, CDR2 FYNNEI.